This T cell receptor (beta chain) was sequenced during a study of CD8 T cells in Susac syndrome. Study results and caveats: A relatively small number of individuals underwent TCR sequencing and HLA analysis.

CDR1 and CDR2 (germline): LNHNV, YYDKDF (reference sequence). V was shortened by 2 bases and J by 0 bases, with 14 bases between the two germline ends. The CDR3 totals 16 residues. As for this clonotype: The antigen remains undetermined.

CD8+ and CD4+ T cells taken from blood had their TCR beta sequenced. With random hexamers, reverse transcription was performed on 0.5 to 1 ug of RNA. Each CDR3 protein is one row after TCRdb ran MiXCR on the immunoSEQ multiplex PCR reads. The sample holds some 120,000 distinct CDR3 sequences, around 94% seen once. This receptor was obtained from a human donor with multiple sclerosis. Sequenced input: CD4+ T cells from PBMCs. This chain uses TRBV15 with TRBJ2-7; D is perhaps TRBD2 (6 bases). Here the CDR3 reads CATSRSPGLDSYEQYF. The DNA for the CDR3 is TGTGCCACCAGCAGATCCCCGGGACTCGACTCCTACGAGCAGTACTTC. Full variable domain (rest looked up from reference TRBV15 and TRBJ2-7): DAMVIQNPRYQVTQFGKPVTLSCSQTLNHNVMYWYQQKSSQAPKLLFHYYDKDFNNEADTPDNFQSRRPNTSFCFLDIRSPGLGDTAMYLCATSRSPGLDSYEQYFGPGTRLTVT.